The rows below give T cell receptor beta chains drawn from one sample of a study of graft-versus-host responses after intestinal transplantation. TCRdb's copy holds only in-frame clones and misses some; the assay was immunoSEQ multiplex PCR. This table has almost 30,000 clones, around 80% appearing once. Sample: ileum tissue, taken 98 days after intestinal transplantation. The receptors derive from a human patient who received an intestinal transplant, so some T cells may come from the graft donor. Both conserved end residues are part of each CDR3. A D gene is named only where the DNA matches it firmly. Clone size is shown for a subset of rows, as once, few, many or a class of expanded clone.

v_call,clone_size,d_call,j_call,cdr3_nt,cdr3_aa
TRBV10-3,once,TRBD1,TRBJ2-7,TGTGCCATCAGCGCCACCGGGACAGGGATGTACGAGCAGTACTTC,CAISATGTGMYEQYF
TRBV14,-,-,TRBJ2-7,TGTGCCAGCAGCCAAGAAGGGTTGGGGACTCAGTACTTC,CASSQEGLGTQYF
TRBV4-1,-,TRBD2,TRBJ2-5,TGCGCCAGCAGCCAAGTTAGCGGGTACCAAGAGACCCAGTACTTC,CASSQVSGYQETQYF
TRBV7-7,-,-,TRBJ2-3,TGTGCCAGCAGCGTGGGACTTCGCACAGATACGCAGTATTTT,CASSVGLRTDTQYF
TRBV7-3,-,-,TRBJ1-1,TGTGCCAGCAGCTTTGGGGGGCCCACTGAAGCTTTCTTT,CASSFGGPTEAFF
TRBV6-6,-,TRBD1,TRBJ1-6,TGTGCCAGCAGCCAGGGGGTCTATACTTCACCCCTCCACTTT,CASSQGVYTSPLHF
TRBV5-4,-,TRBD1,TRBJ2-2,TGTGCCAGCAGCGCAGGGACAGGGGACCGATACCCGAACACCGGGGAGCTGTTTTTT,CASSAGTGDRYPNTGELFF
TRBV19,-,TRBD1,TRBJ1-4,TGTGCCAGTACCTTAAGCGGACAGGCGGGAAATGAAAAACTGTTTTTT,CASTLSGQAGNEKLFF
TRBV6-1,few,-,TRBJ2-1,TGTGCCAGCAGCCTCGGCGATGAGCAGTTCTTC,CASSLGDEQFF
TRBV30,-,-,TRBJ2-7,TGTGCCTGGGAGGGCGCAGGAGCTGGGGAGCAGTACTTC,CAWEGAGAGEQYF
TRBV7-9,-,TRBD1,TRBJ2-1,TGTGCCAGCAGCCCCGTTGCGGGACAGGGGATTTATGAGCAGTTCTTC,CASSPVAGQGIYEQFF
TRBV7-9,-,TRBD2,TRBJ2-5,TGTGCCAGCAGCTTTTTAACGGGGGGGTCCCAAGAGACCCAGTACTTC,CASSFLTGGSQETQYF
TRBV27,-,-,TRBJ1-6,TGTGCCAGCAGTTTAGGAGGGTTAGCTTCACCCCTCCACTTT,CASSLGGLASPLHF
TRBV6-6,few,-,TRBJ1-2,TGTGCCAGCAGTACCAGTCTCGCCTTCGGCTACACCTTC,CASSTSLAFGYTF
TRBV7-9,-,-,TRBJ1-1,TGTGCCAGCAGCTTACAGGAAAACACTGAAGCTTTCTTT,CASSLQENTEAFF
TRBV6-6,-,-,TRBJ2-7,TGTGCCAGCAGTTATAGGGGGGGTGGTTACGAGCAGTACTTC,CASSYRGGGYEQYF